This T cell receptor beta chain was identified during a study of CXCR3-negative and CXCR3-positive naive CD8 T cells. Germline lookup yields CDR1 SQVTM and CDR2 ANQGSEA. The CDR3 totals 12 residues. All TRB cDNA libraries came from 5' RACE performed with UMI labels. TCRdb reworked the 5' RACE reads into one entry per CDR3 protein, no DNA. The sample is made up of about 130,000 distinct CDR3 sequences, and the top ten hold 0.41% of it. General study points: When CXCR3-positive naive cells were set against CXCR3-negative naive cells, the former had more hydrophobic TRB CDR3s.

Turning to this clonotype: The antigen remains unidentified.

This clonotype originated in a human donor in good health. Some clones in this sample may be carry-over from other donors' samples. Sequenced sample: naive CXCR3+ CD8+ T cells from blood. The subset here: CD45RO-CCR7+CD27+CD95- naive CD8+ T cells expressing CXCR3 (TNR3+). The chain has TRBV29-1 and TRBJ1-1. The CDR3 protein is CSVQEWNTEAFF.